Listed here are 9 T cell receptor beta chains from one sample, sequenced in a study of vaccination effects on CD4 cells after COVID-19. Sequenced by immunoSEQ multiplex PCR; TCRdb stores in-frame clones only, minus some. The table lists about 24,000 clones, less than 75% of them singletons. These TCRs are of unknown antigen specificity. Before sequencing took place, the ViraFEST assay used viral peptide pools to expand antigen-specific CD4+ T cells. When around ten days of culture had elapsed, CD4+ T cells were isolated. Subjects were given two BNT162b2 or mRNA-1273 vaccine doses. The specimen comprised CD4+ T cells from PBMCs cultured with SARS-CoV-2 spike peptides, sampled after COVID-19 vaccination. The receptors were gathered from a human donor who received a COVID-19 vaccine.

The count of this clone is one. The rearrangement joins TRBV28 to TRBJ2-7, with 10 bases identical to TRBD2. CDR1 is MDHEN, CDR2 SYDVKM, per germline. The CDR3 has 15 amino acids. V lost 5 bases, J lost 3 bases, and 7 bases stayed unmatched. The CDR3 nucleotides read TGTGCCAGCAGTACCCCATCTAGCGGGGGCTACGAGCAGTACTTC. Translation: CASSTPSSGGYEQYF.

This clone was observed a handful of times. The chain employs TRBV9 and TRBJ1-1, with TRBD1 matching 8 bases. This CDR3 is 17 amino acids long. Per the germline V gene, CDR1 is SGDLS and CDR2 is YYNGEE. Trimming cost V 2 bases and J 0 bases; bases outside gene matches: 9. The CDR3 reads CASSVGTGLIMNTEAFF. As DNA, the CDR3 is TGTGCCAGCAGCGTGGGGACAGGCTTAATAATGAACACTGAAGCTTTCTTT.

This sequence joins TRBV19 and TRBJ2-3; D may correspond to TRBD1 or TRBD2 (5 bases each). Germline V CDR1 and CDR2: LNHDA, SQIVND (reference sequence). This CDR3 is built from 14 residues. V lost 5 bases, J lost 4 bases, and 13 bases lay in between. The CDR3, as DNA: TGTGCCAGTAGTGCCGACGAGGGGCCAGATACGCAGTATTTT. Encoded protein: CASSADEGPDTQYF.

V gene TRBV2 combines with J gene TRBJ2-1; possibly TRBD2 for D (6 bases). This CDR3 is built from 15 residues. The V gene lost 3 bases and the J gene lost 6 bases, with 15 bases spanning the gap. Per the germline V gene, CDR1 is SNHLY and CDR2 is FYNNEI. CDR3 residues: CASSDLAAGSNEQFF. CDR3 in DNA: TGTGCCAGCAGTGATTTAGCTGCCGGGAGCAATGAGCAGTTCTTC.

The chain employs TRBV27 and TRBJ2-7; 10 bases are shared with TRBD1. CDR3 length: 16 residues. The J segment lost 3 bases and the V segment lost 5 bases, leaving 10 bases of the junction unmatched. Looked up from germline, CDR1 is MNHEY and CDR2 is SMNVEV (reference sequence). The CDR3 region has the DNA TGTGCCAGCAGTGACATTTGGACAGGGGGGAACTACGAGCAGTACTTC. Amino acid sequence: CASSDIWTGGNYEQYF.

This chain uses TRBV2 with TRBJ2-1, with 8 bases lining up with TRBD1. CDR3 size: 13 residues. Trimming cost V 10 bases and J 4 bases; bases outside gene matches: 6. CDR1 is SNHLY, CDR2 FYNNEI, per germline. DNA for the CDR3: TGTGCCACCCGGACAGGGCAATACAATGAGCAGTTCTTC. Amino acids: CATRTGQYNEQFF.

This clone was seen a single time. This chain joins TRBV5-1 and TRBJ2-2; D unresolved. The germline V and J ends were trimmed by 6 bases and 6 bases, with 12 bases remaining between them. The CDR3 has 13 residues. Germline CDR1 is SGHRS and CDR2 is YFSETQ. Here the CDR3 DNA reads TGCGCCAGCAAAGACCCTGGAGCCGGGGAGCTGTTTTTT. It encodes CASKDPGAGELFF.

There are a few counts of this clone. The chain is built from TRBV7-2 and TRBJ2-1, with 15 bases matching TRBD2. From germline, CDR1 is SGHTA and CDR2 FQGNSA. After removal of 3 bases from V and 0 bases from J, the junction contained 6 bases not matched to a gene. The length of the CDR3 is 19 residues. The CDR3 spells CASSFGTSGRTGSYNEQFF. CDR3 nucleotides: TGTGCCAGCAGCTTTGGGACTAGCGGGAGGACAGGCTCCTACAATGAGCAGTTCTTC.

The table lists this clone with a count of one. The chain uses TRBV6-5 and TRBJ2-1; 7 positions match TRBD2. The germline V gene encodes CDR1 MNHEY and CDR2 SVGAGI. V dropped 8 bases and J dropped 8; count of bases not matched to a gene: 15. The CDR3 length is 15 residues. CDR3 nucleotide sequence: TGTGCCAGCGAAGACCGGGGGGTAACTGGGTATGAGCAGTTCTTC. This sequence encodes CASEDRGVTGYEQFF.